This TCR beta chain was profiled in a study of blood T cells in healthy people across ages. This clonotype was counted at least ten times. A sample-barcoded 5' primer and a J-beta primer mix were used in a second PCR of roughly 7 to 12 cycles. TCRdb re-analysed the 5' RACE reads in MiXCR, keeping a single row per CDR3 protein. Of hundreds of thousands of distinct CDR3 sequences listed, about 28% were seen once; the top ten hold approximately 3.6%. The CDR3 covers 15 residues. Germline CDR1 SGHVS, CDR2 FQNEAQ. V lost 1 base and J 2 bases, leaving 12 bases between the germline ends. These data are also associated with another study on T cells of mothers and their children.

V gene TRBV7-8 combines with J gene TRBJ2-7; D is unresolved. The clonotype comes from a boy aged 2 to 10 in good health. The sample was blood. DNA of the CDR3: TGTGCCAGCAGCTTAGGGGGTTCGGGCGCCTACGAGCAGTACTTC. This encodes CASSLGGSGAYEQYF.